This note documents a single TCR beta chain sequence. The antigen remains undetermined. Through a sample-barcoded 5' primer and a J-beta primer mix, a second PCR was run for about 6 to 12 cycles. TCRdb processed the 5' RACE reads anew with MiXCR; each CDR3 protein has one entry. The repertoire has 1.2 million to 1.5 million distinct CDR3 sequences, approximately 38% of them found once; the top ten carry roughly 7.7%. The sample comes from a study of blood T cells in healthy people across ages. Study-level points and caveats: With age, beta diversity per million T cells declined roughly linearly, significantly by about 37. Because sorting was not performed, PBMCs prevented conclusive naive versus antigen-experienced comparison. Diversity estimates drawn from one million T cells were deemed underestimates.

Per the germline V gene, CDR1 is MNHEY and CDR2 is SVGAGI. CDR3 size: 14 residues. V was trimmed by 6 bases and J by 11 bases, leaving 17 bases between them. Sample donors were healthy Caucasian individuals that came from Russia, aged 6 to 90. The rearrangement uses TRBV6-5 and TRBJ1-6; D is uncertain. The source is a woman aged 18-30 years in good health. Sequenced material: blood. For the CDR3, the DNA is TGTGCCAGCAGACCCCAAATGGGAGCGACACCCCTCCACTTT. This translates into CASRPQMGATPLHF.